This TCR beta chain was retrieved from a study of blood T cell repertoires in COVID-19. Study-level information: Acute-phase and convalescent COVID-19 samples originated in the United States, Italy and Spain.

The table lists this clone with a few counts. The CDR3 spans 14 residues. With 7 bases removed from V and 3 bases from J, the gap between germline ends came to 15 bases. Germline-derived CDR1 and CDR2 are MDHEN and SYDVKM. Only in-frame clones appear in the TCRdb table, and some are missing; sequencing was by immunoSEQ multiplex PCR. The sample includes under 250,000 clones, roughly 81% of them seen just once. Sequencing was carried out using peripheral blood. The chain carries TRBV28 and TRBJ2-5, with D unclear. This sequence was found in a man aged 45-65 years with acute or convalescent COVID-19. This CDR3 is CASTLTVPEETQYF. CDR3 bases: TGTGCCAGCACCCTGACTGTCCCAGAAGAGACCCAGTACTTC. The whole variable domain, filled in from reference TRBV28 and TRBJ2-5, reads DVKVTQSSRYLVKRTGEKVFLECVQDMDHENMFWYRQDPGLGLRLIYFSYDVKMKEKGDIPEGYSVSREKKERFSLILESASTNQTSMYLCASTLTVPEETQYFGPGTRLLVL.